This TCR beta chain was sequenced in a study of vaccination and CD4 T cells after COVID-19. Study background: Convalescent donors totaled six males and four females, including two who were Hispanic.

The treatment: roughly nine-day PBMC culture with coronavirus spike peptide pools or control peptides (ViraFEST assay). Using peptide pools, antigen-specific T cells were expanded in ViraFEST before TCRs were sequenced. The authors cultured roughly 1.9 million PBMCs per well with about 10 IU/ml IL-2 and around 9.2 ug/ml peptide pools. The CDR3 spans 15 residues. V was clipped by 3 bases and J by 7 bases, with 18 bases between them. Germline V gene sequence: CDR1 MNHEY, CDR2 SMNVEV (reference sequence). Regarding this clonotype: Antigen specificity is unknown.

The Oncomine TCR Beta short-read assay sequenced DNA from cultured CD4+ T cells. TCRdb ran MiXCR on the PCR reads and lists one entry per CDR3 protein. Found here are fewer than 20,000 distinct CDR3 sequences, 61% of them singletons; the top ten hold around a tenth. The source of this sequence is a human donor who had recovered from COVID-19. Sequencing was carried out using CD4+ T cells from blood, cultured in vitro. The chain links TRBV27 to TRBJ1-2, with D tentatively TRBD1 (6 bases). The CDR3 loop is CASSLQHGGQAGYTF. The CDR3 nucleotides are TGTGCCAGCAGTTTGCAACATGGGGGGCAGGCTGGCTACACCTTC.